This T cell receptor beta chain originates from a study of shared clonotypes between healthy human individuals. Broader study findings: The study found about 5% of naive CD4 clonotypes shared across a few donors. Relative to memory subsets, naive subsets generally showed larger estimated richness.

Assay used: immunoSEQ multiplex PCR; TCRdb lists only in-frame clones, some missing. Altogether about 1 million clones are present, around 76% being singletons, with the ten largest covering approximately 1.5%. V lost 4 bases and J lost 5, with 21 bases in between. The CDR3 runs to 16 residues. In germline, CDR1 is SGHRS, CDR2 YFSETQ. Comment on this clone: The antigen remains undetermined.

The chain has TRBV5-1 and TRBJ1-1; TRBD1 might be the D (6 bases). The TCR comes from a man between 18 and 29 years old in good health. Sequencing was done on a sample of memory CD4+ T cells sorted from blood. Subset noted: CD45RA-negative fraction. The CDR3 region is CASSVDERGGGTEAFF. The DNA of the CDR3 is TGCGCCAGCAGCGTGGACGAAAGGGGAGGGGGAACTGAAGCTTTCTTT.